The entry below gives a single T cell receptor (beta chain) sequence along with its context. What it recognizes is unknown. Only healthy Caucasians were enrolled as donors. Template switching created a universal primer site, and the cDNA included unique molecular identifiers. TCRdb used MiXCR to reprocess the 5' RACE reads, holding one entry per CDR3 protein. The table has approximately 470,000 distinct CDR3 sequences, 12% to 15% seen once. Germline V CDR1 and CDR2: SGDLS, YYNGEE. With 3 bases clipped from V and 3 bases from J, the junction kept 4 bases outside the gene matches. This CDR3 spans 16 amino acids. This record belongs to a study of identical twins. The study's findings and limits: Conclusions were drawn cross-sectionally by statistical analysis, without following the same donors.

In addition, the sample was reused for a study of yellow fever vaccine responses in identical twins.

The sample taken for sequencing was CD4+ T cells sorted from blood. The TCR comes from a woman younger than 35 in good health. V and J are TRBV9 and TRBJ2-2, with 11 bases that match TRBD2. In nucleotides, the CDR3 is TGTGCCAGCAGCGGAATAGCGGGGGGGGACACCGGGGAGCTGTTTTTT. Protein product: CASSGIAGGDTGELFF.